The 30 T cell receptor beta chains given below trace back to one sample, sequenced in a study of blood T cell repertoires in COVID-19. Generated by immunoSEQ multiplex PCR, the TCRdb table keeps only in-frame clones and is missing some. The table lists 250,000 to 350,000 clones, approximately 84% of them singletons. Sequenced: peripheral blood. Receptor source: a woman in her thirties who had recovered from COVID-19.

The chain couples TRBV7-2 to TRBJ1-1; D not certain. CDR1 is SGHTA, CDR2 FQGNSA, per germline. This CDR3 is 14 amino acids long. Trimming took off 5 bases at V and 4 bases at J, with 14 bases between the two ends. The CDR3 DNA reads TGTGCCAGCAGCCTATCGGTCGAGGGCACTGAAGCTTTCTTT. Amino acid sequence: CASSLSVEGTEAFF.

This chain joins TRBV2 and TRBJ2-7, with TRBD1 as a possible D gene (5 bases). This CDR3 has 14 amino acids. V lost 3 bases to trimming and J lost 3 bases, with 12 bases between them. The germline gives CDR1 SNHLY, CDR2 FYNNEI. CDR3 protein: CASSDRVLFYEQYF. Here the CDR3 DNA reads TGTGCCAGCAGTGACAGGGTTTTATTCTACGAGCAGTACTTC.

The table lists this clone with a few counts. CDR3: CASSPGEYTEAFF. In nucleotides, the CDR3 is TGTGCCAGCAGCCCCGGGGAGTACACTGAAGCTTTCTTT. The V and J genes are TRBV11-2 and TRBJ1-1; D not resolved. This CDR3 is built from 13 residues. Germline values: CDR1 SGHAT, CDR2 FQNNGV. Trimming pared 5 bases from V and 3 bases from J, leaving 10 bases between. Full variable domain (rest looked up from reference TRBV11-2 and TRBJ1-1): EAGVAQSPRYKIIEKRQSVAFWCNPISGHATLYWYQQILGQGPKLLIQFQNNGVVDDSQLPKDRFSAERLKGVDSTLKIQPAKLEDSAVYLCASSPGEYTEAFFGQGTRLTVV.

V usage is TRBV7-6 and J usage is TRBJ1-4, with a tentative D call TRBD1 (6 bases). Trimming pared 0 bases from V and 7 bases from J, leaving 15 bases between. The germline V gene has CDR1 SGHVS and CDR2 FNYEAQ. The length of the CDR3 is 16 residues. The CDR3 here is CASSLASGTPFEKLFF. In nucleotides, the CDR3 is TGTGCCAGCAGCTTAGCGTCAGGGACACCCTTTGAAAAACTGTTTTTT.

For this clone: This sample also contains other DNA sequences that code for the same CDR3. J is TRBJ2-3 and V is TRBV3-1 (or the pseudogene TRBV3-2), with a tentative D call TRBD2 (6 bases). Per germline, CDR1 LGHDT and CDR2 YNNKEL (reference sequence). The CDR3 is 17 amino acids. The V and J ends lost 0 bases and 0 bases respectively, with 13 bases between them. CDR3 nucleotide sequence: TGTGCCAGCAGCCAAGATAGGGGCGGGGCTAGCACAGATACGCAGTATTTT. Amino acids: CASSQDRGGASTDTQYF.

V is TRBV11-2 and J is TRBJ2-7; no definite D call. Trimming stripped 5 bases from V and 5 bases from J, with 16 bases between. The CDR3 totals 14 residues. CDR1 and CDR2 from the germline V gene are SGHAT and FQNNGV. In DNA, the CDR3 is TGTGCCAGCAGCACTCCCAGGAAGATCGACGAGCAGTACTTC. The encoded protein is CASSTPRKIDEQYF.

The chain links TRBV19 to TRBJ2-5; D is perhaps TRBD2 (7 bases). Trimming stripped 6 bases from V and 5 bases from J, with 16 bases between. CDR1 and CDR2 (germline): LNHDA, SQIVND (reference sequence). CDR3 length: 14 amino acids. The CDR3 loop reads CASRAGEGAETQYF. The CDR3, as DNA: TGTGCCAGTAGAGCAGGGGAGGGTGCGGAGACCCAGTACTTC.

The rearrangement links TRBV4-3 to TRBJ2-1; 12 bases agree with TRBD2. Germline lookup yields CDR1 LGHNA and CDR2 YSLEER. CDR3 size: 17 residues. V was clipped by 4 bases and J by 0 bases; unmatched bases: 4. CDR3 loop: CASSRTSGKSSYNEQFF. The DNA of the CDR3 is TGCGCCAGCAGCCGGACTAGCGGGAAGAGCTCCTACAATGAGCAGTTCTTC.

J is TRBJ1-1 and V is TRBV19; D ambiguous. CDR1 is LNHDA, CDR2 SQIVND, per germline (reference sequence). This CDR3 is built from 14 residues. The V end was cut by 0 bases, the J end by 8 bases, with 13 bases between. The chain's CDR3 is CASSIDLSGLEAFF. CDR3 bases: TGTGCCAGTAGTATAGATCTTTCAGGATTGGAAGCTTTCTTT.

The table lists this clone with many counts. The chain is built from TRBV6-5 and TRBJ2-7; D is undetermined. Germline CDR1 and CDR2: MNHEY and SVGAGI. CDR3 length: 13 residues. V was pared by 10 bases and J by 0 bases, with 13 bases between. This chain's CDR3 is CATSTSLSYEQYF. The CDR3 DNA is TGTGCCACCTCAACCAGTCTCTCCTACGAGCAGTACTTC.

The CDR3 is CAWVTGANVLTF. CDR3 nucleotide sequence: TGTGCCTGGGTAACTGGGGCCAACGTCCTGACTTTC. The chain recombines TRBV30 with TRBJ2-6; no clear D gene. The CDR3 runs to 12 residues. V was clipped by 5 bases and J by 2 bases, with 4 bases between them. Germline CDR1 and CDR2: GTSNPN and SVGIG (reference sequence).

V is TRBV18 and J is TRBJ2-3; D is unresolved. This CDR3 is 17 amino acids long. Germline CDR1 is KGHSH and CDR2 is LQKENI. The V end lost 3 bases, the J end lost 4 bases, and 20 bases lay between the germline ends. The CDR3 DNA follows: TGTGCCAGCTCACCCCTACGGCTACGAGGTTTGTCAGATACGCAGTATTTT. Translation: CASSPLRLRGLSDTQYF.

The chain is built from TRBV10-1 and TRBJ1-1; unclear D gene. Per germline, CDR1 WNHNN and CDR2 SYGVQD (reference sequence). Trimming removed 6 bases from V and 1 base from J, with 6 bases in between. CDR3 length: 12 amino acids. The CDR3 protein is CASSTGNTEAFF. The CDR3 DNA is TGCGCCAGCAGCACGGGGAACACTGAAGCTTTCTTT.

The CDR3 DNA reads TGTGCCAGCAGTGTAGGGCAGGGTTTTGGCTATGGCTACACCTTC. This sequence encodes CASSVGQGFGYGYTF. This chain joins TRBV28 and TRBJ1-2; weak D call: TRBD1 (5 bases). Germline loops: CDR1 MDHEN, CDR2 SYDVKM. The CDR3 extends over 15 amino acids. With 5 bases removed from V and 4 bases from J, the gap between germline ends came to 17 bases.

The rearrangement links TRBV18 to TRBJ2-7, with a weak D call TRBD2 (5 bases). Trimming removed 0 bases at V and 7 bases at J, with 16 bases between. The CDR3 totals 15 residues. From germline, CDR1 is KGHSH and CDR2 LQKENI. The CDR3 bases are TGTGCCAGCTCACCACCGAGTCCCCGGGGAATAGAGCAGTACTTC. Translated, it gives CASSPPSPRGIEQYF.

The chain has TRBV5-8 and TRBJ2-7; D gene ambiguous. This CDR3 contains 11 residues. V was clipped by 5 bases and J by 2 bases, with 5 bases between them. In germline, CDR1 is SGHTS, CDR2 YDEGEE. The CDR3 loop is CASSLTYEQYF. The CDR3 DNA reads as TGTGCCAGCAGTTTAACCTACGAGCAGTACTTC.

J is TRBJ2-1 and V is TRBV19, with 9 bases matching TRBD1. The CDR3 runs 17 residues. Germline assignment: CDR1 LNHDA and CDR2 SQIVND (reference sequence). V was pared by 6 bases and J by 1 base, with 10 bases of the junction left unmatched. The CDR3 protein is CASRGNRGQRSYNEQFF. In DNA, the CDR3 is TGTGCCAGTAGAGGGAACAGGGGGCAAAGGTCCTACAATGAGCAGTTCTTC.

The chain carries TRBV12-3 or TRBV12-4 and TRBJ2-3; no clear D gene. The CDR3 consists of 11 residues. The V end was cut by 6 bases, the J end by 11 bases, with 12 bases between. CDR3 amino acids: CASRMAVLQYF. In nucleotides, the CDR3 is TGTGCCAGCAGAATGGCTGTTCTGCAGTATTTT.

The V gene is TRBV24-1, the J gene TRBJ1-2; D is undetermined. The CDR3 extends over 12 amino acids. CDR1 KGHDR and CDR2 SFDVKD come from the germline V gene. V was pared by 3 bases and J by 4 bases, with 5 bases between. The CDR3 nucleotides are TGTGCCACCAGTGATCCATTCTATGGCTACACCTTC. This codes for CATSDPFYGYTF.

The V call is TRBV7-2, the J call TRBJ2-7; 12 bases align to TRBD2. The germline V gene has CDR1 SGHTA and CDR2 FQGNSA. V lost 3 bases to trimming and J lost 7 bases; unmatched junction nucleotides: 7. This CDR3 has 15 amino acids. The CDR3 protein is CASSLTSGRLNEQYF. As DNA, the CDR3 is TGTGCCAGCAGCTTGACTAGCGGGAGACTTAATGAGCAGTACTTC. The full variable domain, its missing parts supplied by reference TRBV7-2 and TRBJ2-7, is GAGVSQSPSNKVTEKGKDVELRCDPISGHTALYWYRQSLGQGLEFLIYFQGNSAPDKSGLPSDRFSAERTGGSVSTLTIQRTQQEDSAVYLCASSLTSGRLNEQYFGPGTRLTVT.

In DNA, the CDR3 is TGCGCCAGCAGCCATTCCGGGGCTAGCGCCCAAGAGACCCAGTACTTC. Protein product: CASSHSGASAQETQYF. This chain uses TRBV4-1 with TRBJ2-5; TRBD2 is a possible D gene (6 bases). Looked up from germline, CDR1 is MGHRA and CDR2 is YSYEKL. This CDR3 has 16 residues. V was pared by 3 bases and J by 1 base, with 15 bases between.

This sequence joins TRBV4-2 and TRBJ1-3; possibly TRBD1 for D (6 bases). Trimming took 3 bases from V and 4 from J, leaving 13 bases between them. The germline V gene has CDR1 LGHNA and CDR2 YNFKEQ. The CDR3 is made up of 15 amino acids. The CDR3 protein is CASSHDRTDGNTIYF. DNA of the CDR3: TGTGCCAGCAGCCATGACAGGACGGACGGAAACACCATATATTTT.

The CDR3 loop reads CASSEGGVSYNEQFF. CDR3 DNA: TGTGCCAGCAGTGAAGGCGGTGTCTCCTACAATGAGCAGTTCTTC. The rearrangement joins TRBV6-1 to TRBJ2-1; D remains ambiguous. V lost 1 base and J 0 bases, leaving 7 bases between the germline ends. The germline gives CDR1 MNHNS, CDR2 SASEGT. This CDR3 is built from 15 residues.

This chain uses TRBV5-1 with TRBJ1-2, with 8 bases that match TRBD1. The germline V gene encodes CDR1 SGHRS and CDR2 YFSETQ. There are 15 residues in the CDR3. With V trimmed by 4 bases and J by 4 bases, 9 bases remained unmatched. The CDR3 DNA follows: TGCGCCAGCAGCATTGGGACAGGCGGACCCTATGGCTACACCTTC. It yields the protein CASSIGTGGPYGYTF.

The J gene is TRBJ1-6, the V gene TRBV7-2; D is perhaps TRBD1 (5 bases). Germline CDR1 and CDR2: SGHTA and FQGNSA. V was trimmed by 5 bases and J by 5 bases, leaving 10 bases between them. The CDR3 is made up of 14 amino acids. The CDR3 DNA reads TGTGCCAGCAGCCTCGACAGTCATAATTCACCCCTCCACTTT. Its protein is CASSLDSHNSPLHF. The full variable domain, in which reference TRBV7-2 and TRBJ1-6 provide the parts outside the CDR3, is GAGVSQSPSNKVTEKGKDVELRCDPISGHTALYWYRQSLGQGLEFLIYFQGNSAPDKSGLPSDRFSAERTGGSVSTLTIQRTQQEDSAVYLCASSLDSHNSPLHFGNGTRLTVT.

V and J are TRBV5-5 and TRBJ2-7; D perhaps matches TRBD2 (5 bases). This CDR3 has 13 residues. V was shortened by 8 bases and J by 1 base, with 13 bases between the two germline ends. Per the germline V gene, CDR1 is SGHKS and CDR2 is YYEKEE (reference sequence). CDR3 DNA sequence: TGTGCCAGTACAGTGGGGAGATCCTACGAGCAGTACTTC. This translates into CASTVGRSYEQYF.

The chain links TRBV5-6 to TRBJ1-1; the D is unclear. This CDR3 spans 11 amino acids. CDR1 and CDR2 from the germline V gene are SGHDT and YYEEEE. V was clipped by 5 bases and J by 3 bases, with 5 bases between them. This CDR3 is CASRSDTEAFF. The CDR3, as DNA: TGTGCCAGCAGATCAGACACTGAAGCTTTCTTT.

The chain links TRBV5-5 to TRBJ1-5; TRBD1 might be the D (5 bases). V was cut by 2 bases and J by 6 bases, with 24 bases left in between. The germline CDR1 and CDR2 sequences are SGHKS and YYEKEE (reference sequence). The CDR3 is made up of 18 amino acids. The CDR3 is CASSFAPGGLSRGQPQHF. The CDR3 DNA reads as TGTGCCAGCAGCTTCGCCCCGGGGGGATTATCGAGAGGTCAGCCCCAGCATTTT. Variable domain in full (rest from reference TRBV5-5 and TRBJ1-5): DAGVTQSPTHLIKTRGQQVTLRCSPISGHKSVSWYQQVLGQGPQFIFQYYEKEERGRGNFPDRFSARQFPNYSSELNVNALLLGDSALYLCASSFAPGGLSRGQPQHFGDGTRLSIL.

As DNA, the CDR3 is TGTGCCAGCAGCCCCAGGGAAAACTATGGCTACACCTTC. This gives the protein CASSPRENYGYTF. V is TRBV6-6 and J is TRBJ1-2, with D tentatively TRBD1 (5 bases). This CDR3 region has 13 residues. Per the germline V gene, CDR1 is MNHNY and CDR2 is SVGAGI (reference sequence). Trimming took 6 bases from V and 2 from J, leaving 10 bases between them.

Regarding this clone: One end of the junction varies from germline; a read error may be responsible. CDR3 nucleotides: TGTGCCAGCAGTAAAGCCCCTGAGAACTATGGCTACACCTTC. Protein: CASSKAPENYGYTF. The V and J genes are TRBV6-1 and TRBJ1-2; D call uncertain. CDR1 is MNHNS and CDR2 is SASEGT in the germline V gene. The CDR3 spans 14 residues.